The 9 T cell receptor beta chains given below trace back to one sample, sequenced in a study of cytomegalovirus exposure and HLA in healthy donors. Primers: 60 Vbeta forward and 13 Jbeta reverse. The protocol was immunoSEQ multiplex PCR, while the TCRdb copy is restricted to in-frame clones and leaves out a portion. The profile covers fewer than 300,000 clones, with roughly 85% appearing a single time and 3% to 4% taken by the ten largest. Sequences were obtained from PBMCs. Receptors originate from a man aged 40-50 years in good health and CMV-seropositive.

The chain has TRBV11-2 and TRBJ2-5; D is perhaps TRBD2 (6 bases). The V gene lost 3 bases and the J gene lost 0 bases, with 8 bases spanning the gap. The CDR3 is made up of 14 amino acids. Germline V gives CDR1 SGHAT, CDR2 FQNNGV. CDR3 nucleotides: TGTGCCAGCAGCTTCTGGGGGGACCAAGAGACCCAGTACTTC. Residues: CASSFWGDQETQYF.

The rearrangement uses TRBV7-9 and TRBJ2-5, with D perhaps matching TRBD2 (5 bases). V lost 4 bases to trimming and J lost 10 bases, with 22 bases between them. The CDR3 is 15 residues long. CDR1 is SEHNR and CDR2 is FQNEAQ in the germline V gene (reference sequence). The CDR3 reads CASSSPYSSVEGQYF. The CDR3 bases are TGTGCCAGCAGCTCTCCGTACTCCTCCGTTGAGGGCCAGTACTTC. The full variable domain, with the rest looked up from reference TRBV7-9 and TRBJ2-5, is DTGVSQNPRHKITKRGQNVTFRCDPISEHNRLYWYRQTLGQGPEFLTYFQNEAQLEKSRLLSDRFSAERPKGSFSTLEIQRTEQGDSAMYLCASSSPYSSVEGQYFGPGTRLLVL.

The chain has TRBV30 and TRBJ1-3; D not certain. CDR1 and CDR2 from the germline V gene are GTSNPN and SVGIG (reference sequence). The CDR3 covers 15 residues. CDR3 sequence (DNA): TGTGCACACGGACTGGATCGCCTCTCTGGAAACACCATATATTTT. Its protein product is CAHGLDRLSGNTIYF.

This chain links TRBV2 with TRBJ2-1; TRBD2 matches at 10 bases. The junction had 3 bases not matched to a gene; V was cut back by 2 bases and J by 5 bases. From germline, CDR1 is SNHLY and CDR2 FYNNEI. This CDR3 contains 15 residues. DNA for the CDR3: TGTGCCAGCAGTGAAAGACTAGCGGGTAACAATGAGCAGTTCTTC. This encodes CASSERLAGNNEQFF.

The CDR3 DNA sequence: TGTGCCAGCAGTCACACAGACGCAACTAATGAAAAACTGTTTTTT. It encodes CASSHTDATNEKLFF. The chain links TRBV5-5 to TRBJ1-4; D is unresolved. Germline assignment: CDR1 SGHKS and CDR2 YYEKEE (reference sequence). The V end lost 5 bases, the J end lost 0 bases, and 11 bases lay between the germline ends. The CDR3 covers 15 residues.

This chain connects TRBV19 to TRBJ2-1; TRBD2 matches at 7 bases. The length of the CDR3 is 17 residues. Trimming at V came to 6 bases and at J to 7 bases, leaving 18 bases not matched to a gene. Germline lookup yields CDR1 LNHDA and CDR2 SQIVND (reference sequence). Written as DNA, the CDR3 is TGTGCCAGTAGCCTAAAATTGATAGTGCGGGGGATAAATGAGCAGTTCTTC. This gives the protein CASSLKLIVRGINEQFF.

This chain links TRBV7-2 with TRBJ2-7, with D perhaps matching TRBD2 (6 bases). Germline V CDR1 and CDR2: SGHTA, FQGNSA. V lost 6 bases and J lost 3, with 12 bases in between. This CDR3 comprises 13 residues. The chain's CDR3 is CASRSGENYEQYF. The CDR3, as DNA: TGTGCCAGCAGGTCGGGAGAGAACTACGAGCAGTACTTC.

The V call is TRBV25-1, the J call TRBJ2-7; D remains unclear. This CDR3 has 15 residues. Germline CDR1 MGHDK, CDR2 SYGVNS. V was trimmed by 3 bases and J by 0 bases, leaving 12 bases between them. CDR3 amino acids: CASSDTGFSSYEQYF. The CDR3 DNA reads as TGTGCCAGCAGTGACACCGGGTTTAGCTCCTACGAGCAGTACTTC.

The CDR3, as DNA: TGTGCCAGCAGCTCCAGGCCACCGACCTTCTCTGGAAACACCATATATTTT. Translating it yields CASSSRPPTFSGNTIYF. The chain links TRBV11-2 to TRBJ1-3, with D hard to call. Trimming shortened V by 4 bases and J by 0 bases, and 16 bases separated the two germline ends. This CDR3 has 17 amino acids. Germline values: CDR1 SGHAT, CDR2 FQNNGV. The variable domain in full, completed from reference TRBV11-2 and TRBJ1-3, reads EAGVAQSPRYKIIEKRQSVAFWCNPISGHATLYWYQQILGQGPKLLIQFQNNGVVDDSQLPKDRFSAERLKGVDSTLKIQPAKLEDSAVYLCASSSRPPTFSGNTIYFGEGSWLTVV.